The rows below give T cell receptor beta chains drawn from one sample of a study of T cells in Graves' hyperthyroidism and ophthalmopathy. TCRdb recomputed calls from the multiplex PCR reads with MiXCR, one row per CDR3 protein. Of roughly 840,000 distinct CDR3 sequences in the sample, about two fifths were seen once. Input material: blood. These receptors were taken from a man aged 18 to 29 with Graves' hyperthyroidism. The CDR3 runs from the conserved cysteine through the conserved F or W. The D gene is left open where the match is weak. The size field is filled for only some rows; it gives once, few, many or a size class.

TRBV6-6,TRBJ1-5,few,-,CATHPSGTRGNQPQHF,TGTGCCACTCATCCTTCGGGTACCCGGGGCAATCAGCCCCAGCATTTT
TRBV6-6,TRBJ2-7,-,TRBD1,CASSPYGTGADEQYF,TGTGCCAGCAGTCCATACGGGACAGGGGCGGACGAGCAGTACTTC
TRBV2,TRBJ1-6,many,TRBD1,CASRGQETHNSPLHF,TGTGCCAGCAGGGGACAGGAGACCCATAATTCACCCCTCCACTTT
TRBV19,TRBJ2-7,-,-,CASSMGVGEQYF,TGTGCCAGTAGTATGGGGGTTGGCGAGCAGTACTTC
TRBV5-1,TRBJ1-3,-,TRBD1,CASSLTGSDSGNTIYF,TGCGCCAGCAGTTTGACAGGGTCCGACTCTGGAAACACCATATATTTT
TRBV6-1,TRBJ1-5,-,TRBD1,CASSESGTEETQHF,TGTGCCAGCAGTGAATCCGGGACAGAAGAGACCCAGCATTTT
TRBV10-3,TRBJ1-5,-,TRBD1,CAISLQGGQPQHF,TGTGCCATCAGTCTACAGGGGGGTCAGCCCCAGCATTTT
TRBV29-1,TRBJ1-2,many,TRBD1,CSVEEHRGDYGYTF,TGCAGCGTTGAAGAACACAGGGGGGACTATGGCTACACCTTC
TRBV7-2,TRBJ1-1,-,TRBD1,CASSLLGTGGRTEAFF,TGTGCCAGCAGCTTACTCGGGACAGGAGGGCGGACTGAAGCTTTCTTT
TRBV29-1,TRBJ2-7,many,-,CSVEEGTTYEQYF,TGCAGCGTTGAGGAGGGTACAACCTACGAGCAGTACTTC
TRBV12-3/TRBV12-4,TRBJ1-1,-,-,CASSVHGKAFF,TGTGCCAGCAGTGTACACGGGAAAGCTTTCTTT
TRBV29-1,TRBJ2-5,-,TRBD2,CSVLAGQRETQYF,TGCAGCGTTCTAGCGGGCCAACGGGAGACCCAGTACTTC
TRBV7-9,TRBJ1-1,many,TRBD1,CASSSTGGNTEAFF,TGTGCCAGCAGCTCGACAGGGGGCAACACTGAAGCTTTCTTT
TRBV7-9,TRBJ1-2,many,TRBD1,CASSPYRDREGYTF,TGTGCCAGCAGCCCTTACCGGGACAGGGAGGGCTACACCTTC
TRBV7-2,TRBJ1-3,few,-,CASSLVQDTIYF,TGTGCCAGCAGCTTAGTACAGGACACCATATATTTT
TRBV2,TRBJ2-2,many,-,CASSEAAWRTGELFF,TGTGCCAGCAGTGAAGCGGCGTGGCGAACCGGGGAGCTGTTTTTT
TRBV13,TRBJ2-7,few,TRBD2,CASSLTSASYEQYF,TGTGCCAGCAGCTTGACTAGCGCGTCCTACGAGCAGTACTTC
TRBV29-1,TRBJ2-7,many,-,CSVDPGEQYF,TGCAGCGTTGACCCGGGCGAGCAGTACTTC
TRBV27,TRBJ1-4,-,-,CASSLGIQQEKLFF,TGTGCCAGCAGTTTGGGGATACAACAAGAAAAACTGTTTTTT
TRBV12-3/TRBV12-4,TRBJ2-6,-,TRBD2,CASRAGGGGANVLTF,TGTGCCAGCAGGGCGGGGGGCGGTGGGGCCAACGTCCTGACTTTC
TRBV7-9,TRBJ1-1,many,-,CASSARGGIEAFF,TGTGCCAGCAGCGCCCGAGGGGGGATCGAAGCTTTCTTT
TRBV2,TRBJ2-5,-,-,CASSPPGSGEETQYF,TGTGCCAGCTCACCACCCGGGTCGGGGGAAGAGACCCAGTACTTC
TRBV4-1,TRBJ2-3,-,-,CASSQEMRDTDTQYF,TGTGCCAGCAGCCAAGAGATGAGGGACACAGATACGCAGTATTTT
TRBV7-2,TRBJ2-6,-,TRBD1,CASSWDRVSGANVLTF,TGTGCCAGCAGCTGGGACAGGGTTTCCGGGGCCAACGTCCTGACTTTC
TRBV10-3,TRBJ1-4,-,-,CAITGAAEKLFF,TGTGCCATCACCGGGGCAGCGGAAAAACTGTTTTTT
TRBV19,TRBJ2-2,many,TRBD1,CASSKDRITGELFF,TGTGCCAGTAGCAAGGACAGGATCACCGGGGAGCTGTTTTTT
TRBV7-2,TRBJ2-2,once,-,CASSSSAGRLFF,TGTGCCAGCAGCTCGAGTGCAGGGAGGCTGTTTTTT
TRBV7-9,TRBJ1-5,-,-,CASSPRGGPNQPQHF,TGTGCCAGCAGCCCTCGGGGGGGCCCGAATCAGCCCCAGCATTTT
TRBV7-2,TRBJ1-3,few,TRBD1,CASNPSGTGPTAGNTIYF,TGTGCCAGCAACCCTAGCGGGACAGGGCCTACTGCGGGAAACACCATATATTTT
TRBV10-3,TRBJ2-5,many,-,CASSGAGSAETQYF,TGTGCCAGCAGTGGGGCAGGGAGTGCAGAGACCCAGTACTTC
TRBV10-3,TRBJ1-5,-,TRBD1,CASNQGESSQPQHF,TGTGCCAGCAACCAGGGGGAATCAAGCCAGCCCCAGCATTTT
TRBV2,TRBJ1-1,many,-,CASQVNTEAFF,TGTGCCAGCCAGGTTAACACTGAAGCTTTCTTT
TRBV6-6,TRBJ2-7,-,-,CASSTDRFSSYEQYF,TGTGCCAGCAGTACAGACAGGTTCAGCTCCTACGAGCAGTACTTC
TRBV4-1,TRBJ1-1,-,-,CASSQVWANEAFF,TGCGCCAGCAGCCAAGTGTGGGCAAATGAAGCTTTCTTT
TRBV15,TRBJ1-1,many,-,CATSREGNRDTEAFF,TGTGCCACCAGCAGAGAGGGGAACAGAGACACTGAAGCTTTCTTT
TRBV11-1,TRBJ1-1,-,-,CASSESRVSDTEAFF,TGTGCCAGCAGCGAGAGCAGGGTTTCGGACACTGAAGCTTTCTTT
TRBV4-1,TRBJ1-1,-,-,CASSQEDGRGAFF,TGCGCCAGCAGCCAAGAGGACGGGAGGGGAGCTTTCTTT
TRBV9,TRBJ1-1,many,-,CASSAIRDTPGKAFF,TGTGCCAGCAGCGCAATCCGGGACACCCCGGGAAAAGCTTTCTTT
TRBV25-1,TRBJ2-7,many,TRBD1,CASSGEGTAYEQYF,TGTGCCAGCAGTGGAGAAGGGACAGCCTACGAGCAGTACTTC
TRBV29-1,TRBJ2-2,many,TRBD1,CSAGTGYTGELFF,TGCAGCGCCGGGACAGGGTACACCGGGGAGCTGTTTTTT
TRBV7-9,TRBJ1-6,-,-,CASRPWAAYNSPLHF,TGTGCCAGCAGGCCCTGGGCGGCTTATAATTCACCCCTCCACTTT